The present T cell receptor beta chain was sequenced within a study of Graves' ophthalmopathy and Graves' hyperthyroidism. For repertoire sequencing, the TCR beta CDR3 regions were amplified from RNA transcripts. HTBI primers were used in a first-round RT-PCR, which preceded a second-round multiplex PCR. One entry per CDR3 protein, called by TCRdb with MiXCR from the multiplex PCR reads. Among roughly 700,000 distinct CDR3 sequences listed, around 40% were seen once. Trimming took 6 bases from V and 4 from J; bases not matched to a gene: 14. The CDR3 has 15 residues. Germline lookup yields CDR1 DFQATT and CDR2 SNEGSKA (reference sequence).

The source material was peripheral blood. The chain has TRBV20-1 and TRBJ1-2; 7 bases are shared with TRBD1. The source of this sequence is an adult man with Graves' ophthalmopathy. CDR3 protein: CSAKRRQGAPYGYTF. DNA of the CDR3: TGCAGTGCAAAACGCCGACAGGGAGCTCCCTATGGCTACACCTTC.